Listed below are T cell receptor beta chains from one sample, sequenced in a study of blood T cell repertoires in COVID-19. Assay used: immunoSEQ multiplex PCR; TCRdb lists only in-frame clones, some missing. The top ten hold 30% of the sample, which has 9,500 to 15,000 clones, 73% seen once. Input material: peripheral blood. Receptors were obtained from a human donor in a cohort sampled during active COVID-19. Each CDR3 is given without its conserved first and last residue.

>TRBV7-3|12
ASSFGLIPSTQY
>TRBV28|10
ASSAAREKLF
>TRBV7-6|10
ASSPGVGEQF
>TRBV7-9|15
ASNRTPRVVGANVLT
>TRBV7-6|11
ASSLGAPYEQY
>TRBV7-9|10
ASSLDSPVQY
>TRBV27|15
ASTDRKDRGIPGELF
>TRBV30|13
AWSPGIRFHYGYT
>TRBV5-1|13
ASSSYNAGTDTQY
>TRBV10-3|14
AITGTGGSGANVLT
>TRBV5-1|13
ASTPGHTSTDTQY
>TRBV19|12
ASGRQGSGNTIY
>TRBV7-6|12
ASSLARGRGELF
>TRBV5-5|11
ASSLGWATEAF
>TRBV9|14
ASSVRDRINTGELF
>TRBV28|12
ASRWTGNTGELF
>TRBV20-1|9
SSDLGDTQY
>TRBV5-1|15
ASSLRLAGGVGGELF
>TRBV7-2|14
ASSLFGTSGGYEQY
>TRBV7-7|14
ASSLTGTSSPGELF
>TRBV28|14
ASSLWASGSTDTQY
>TRBV18|13
ASSPIQGTGQPQH
>TRBV5-1|13
ASSFALTNTGELF
>TRBV11-3|13
ASSLGRGTYNEQF
>TRBV4-1|15
ASSQASYDISNQPQH
>TRBV9|14
ASSPHGSSYNSPLH
>TRBV30|13
AWRDSGGAPWTQY
>TRBV2|13
ASSGRDRGNEKLF
>TRBV5-1|12
ASSSWTSGAAGY
>TRBV6-2/TRBV6-3|10
ASSFRAHGYT
>TRBV13|14
ASSPGLAENTGELF
>TRBV24-1|16
ATSDMQGGAYSNQPQH
>TRBV3-1/TRBV3-2|13
ASSQAAGGRSPLH
>TRBV6-5|10
ASTDSHYGYT
>TRBV9|13
ASSGLATSTDTQY
>TRBV19|12
ASSPTGTAYEQY
>TRBV6-6|12
ASSYSGGSETQY
>TRBV19|12
ASSIRHRDTEAF
>TRBV27|12
ASSLSTLGAEAF
>TRBV19|14
ASSQGLALIRNIQY
>TRBV4-1|10
ASSHSGNEQF
>TRBV5-6|9
ASSLDSEQF
>TRBV5-1|14
ASSLDWQGLRDTQY
>TRBV7-9|12
ASRPPQGATEAF
>TRBV30|14
AWRGTGGGNNSPLH
>TRBV19|11
ASSIHRSYEQY
>TRBV7-8|13
ASSLDRGGTGELF
>TRBV18|12
ASSPDSSNQPQH
>TRBV5-6|14
ASSLRGNGVQETQY